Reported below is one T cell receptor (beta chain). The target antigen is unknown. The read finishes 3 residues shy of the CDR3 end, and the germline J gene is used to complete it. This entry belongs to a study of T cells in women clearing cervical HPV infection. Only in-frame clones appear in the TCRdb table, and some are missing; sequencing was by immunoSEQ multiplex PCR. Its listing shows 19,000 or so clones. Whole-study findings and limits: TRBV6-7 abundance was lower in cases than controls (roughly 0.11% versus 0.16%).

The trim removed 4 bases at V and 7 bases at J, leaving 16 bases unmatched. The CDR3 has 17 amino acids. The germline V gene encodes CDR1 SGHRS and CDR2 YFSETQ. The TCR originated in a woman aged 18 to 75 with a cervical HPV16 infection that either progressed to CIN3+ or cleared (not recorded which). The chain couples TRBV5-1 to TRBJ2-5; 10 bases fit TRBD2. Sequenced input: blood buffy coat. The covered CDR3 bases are TGCGCCAGCAGCCCTCGGGCTAGCGGGGGCAAACCCCGGACC. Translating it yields CASSPRASGGKPRT. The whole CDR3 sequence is CASSPRASGGKPRTQYF.